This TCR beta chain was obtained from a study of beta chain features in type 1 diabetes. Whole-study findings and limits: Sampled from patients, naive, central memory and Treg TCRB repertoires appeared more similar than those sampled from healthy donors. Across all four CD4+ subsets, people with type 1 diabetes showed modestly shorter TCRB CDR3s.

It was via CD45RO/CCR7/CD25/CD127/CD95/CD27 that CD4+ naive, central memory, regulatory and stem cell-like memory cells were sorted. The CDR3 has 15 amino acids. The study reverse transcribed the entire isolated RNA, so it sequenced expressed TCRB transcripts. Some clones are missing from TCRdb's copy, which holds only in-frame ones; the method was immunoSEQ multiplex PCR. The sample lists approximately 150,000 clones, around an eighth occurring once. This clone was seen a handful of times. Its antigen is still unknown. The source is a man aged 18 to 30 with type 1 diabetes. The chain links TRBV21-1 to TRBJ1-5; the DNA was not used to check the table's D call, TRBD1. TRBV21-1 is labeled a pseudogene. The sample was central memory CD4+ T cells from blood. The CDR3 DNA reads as TGTGCCAGCAGCAAAGTTCTGGGGGCGAAGCAGCCCCAGCATTTT. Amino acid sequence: CASSKVLGAKQPQHF.